The source of this TCR beta chain is a study of cytomegalovirus exposure and HLA in healthy donors. This CDR3 is built from 13 residues. Trimming shortened V by 8 bases and J by 0 bases, and 8 bases separated the two germline ends. From germline, CDR1 is MNHNS and CDR2 SASEGT. Researchers ran the PCR with 60 Vbeta and 13 Jbeta primers. Repertoires were generated with immunoSEQ multiplex PCR, while TCRdb's copy carries only in-frame clones and drops some. The specimen's table records approximately 210,000 clones. Sequencing was done on a sample of PBMCs. This receptor was obtained from a woman aged 25 to 39 in good health and CMV-seropositive. The chain is built from TRBV6-1 and TRBJ1-3; tentative D call: TRBD1 (6 bases). The CDR3 DNA follows: TGTGCCAGCGCGGACAGCTCTGGAAACACCATATATTTT. Amino acids: CASADSSGNTIYF.